This T cell receptor beta chain was identified in a study of cytomegalovirus exposure and HLA in healthy donors. Study in general: A later analysis reported the same platform for the 110 or so validation repertoires and the 500 to 750 first-cohort repertoires. General study points: Accounts indicate the classifier identified cytomegalovirus status with strong specificity and sensitivity. TCR sequences were mostly rare, though some public TCRs occurred in many donors. Cytomegalovirus association was assigned to approximately 180 TCR beta chains.

Some clones are missing from TCRdb's copy, which holds only in-frame ones; the method was immunoSEQ multiplex PCR. Of 200,000 to 250,000 clones detected, about 89% appear once; the ten largest clones hold approximately 1%. Details on this clone: Its antigen is currently unknown. The sample has other DNA sequences that encode this CDR3 too.

V lost 0 bases to trimming and J lost 2 bases, with 5 bases between them. The CDR3 is 13 residues long. Germline-derived CDR1 and CDR2 are KGHSH and LQKENI. The material sequenced was PBMCs. V gene TRBV18 combines with J gene TRBJ2-7; TRBD2 might be the D (5 bases). This TCR derives from a woman aged 18-35 years in good health and CMV-seronegative. CDR3 in DNA: TGTGCCAGCTCACCACCGGGAGCCTACGAGCAGTACTTC. It translates to CASSPPGAYEQYF.